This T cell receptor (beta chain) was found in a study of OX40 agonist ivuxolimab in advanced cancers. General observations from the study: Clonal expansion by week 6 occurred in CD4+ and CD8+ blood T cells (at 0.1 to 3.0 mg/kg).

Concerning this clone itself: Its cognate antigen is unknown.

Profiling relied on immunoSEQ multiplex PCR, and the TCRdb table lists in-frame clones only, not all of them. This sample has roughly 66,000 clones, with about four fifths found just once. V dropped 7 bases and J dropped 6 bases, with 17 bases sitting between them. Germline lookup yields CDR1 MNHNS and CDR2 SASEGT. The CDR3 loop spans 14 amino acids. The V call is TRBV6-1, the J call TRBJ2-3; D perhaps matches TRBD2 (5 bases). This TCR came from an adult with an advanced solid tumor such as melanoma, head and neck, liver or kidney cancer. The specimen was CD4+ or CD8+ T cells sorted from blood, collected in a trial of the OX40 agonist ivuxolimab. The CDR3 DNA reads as TGTGCCAGCAAGGAGACGCCGAGGGCGGATACGCAGTATTTT. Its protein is CASKETPRADTQYF.